This T cell receptor (beta chain) emerged from a study of control samples from healthy donors and cancer patients. Libraries were prepared by immunoSEQ multiplex PCR; TCRdb keeps only in-frame clonotypes and omits some of them. The sample shows 150,000 to 200,000 clones, around 91% of them seen only once. Germline CDR1 LNHNV, CDR2 YYDKDF (reference sequence). Trimming left V 0 bases short and J 0 bases short, with 6 bases between. This CDR3 has 16 amino acids. The sample consisted of blood. The chain uses TRBV15 and TRBJ2-6; D uncertain. This TCR came from a woman aged 30 to 39 in good health. The CDR3 protein is CATSRDRASGANVLTF. CDR3 nucleotides: TGTGCCACCAGCAGAGATCGGGCCTCTGGGGCCAACGTCCTGACTTTC.